The present T cell receptor beta chain was sequenced within a study of blood T cell repertoires in COVID-19. Study overall: The samples span acute and convalescent COVID-19 from the United States, Italy and Spain. T cells, B-cell-depleted T cells, or PBMCs supplied cDNA or gDNA.

J was trimmed by 0 bases and V by 4 bases; bases with no gene match: 4. This CDR3 has 15 residues. Per germline, CDR1 KGHDR and CDR2 SFDVKD. Per the original data handling: Nucleated cell number was recorded as an estimate derived from reference gene primer amplification. Measured with immunoSEQ multiplex PCR; TCRdb has only the in-frame clones, and not every one. D and trimming come from the DNA, and the V and J calls and clone size come from that table. Of 80,000 to 130,000 clones listed, 80% to 95% were seen once; the top ten hold around 0.94%. The chain couples TRBV24-1 to TRBJ1-2; 7 nucleotides align to TRBD1. Source material: peripheral blood. The receptor was isolated from a man aged 55 to 70 with acute or convalescent COVID-19. The CDR3 reads CATSDRTGANYGYTF. CDR3 DNA: TGTGCCACCAGTGACCGGACAGGAGCTAACTATGGCTACACCTTC.